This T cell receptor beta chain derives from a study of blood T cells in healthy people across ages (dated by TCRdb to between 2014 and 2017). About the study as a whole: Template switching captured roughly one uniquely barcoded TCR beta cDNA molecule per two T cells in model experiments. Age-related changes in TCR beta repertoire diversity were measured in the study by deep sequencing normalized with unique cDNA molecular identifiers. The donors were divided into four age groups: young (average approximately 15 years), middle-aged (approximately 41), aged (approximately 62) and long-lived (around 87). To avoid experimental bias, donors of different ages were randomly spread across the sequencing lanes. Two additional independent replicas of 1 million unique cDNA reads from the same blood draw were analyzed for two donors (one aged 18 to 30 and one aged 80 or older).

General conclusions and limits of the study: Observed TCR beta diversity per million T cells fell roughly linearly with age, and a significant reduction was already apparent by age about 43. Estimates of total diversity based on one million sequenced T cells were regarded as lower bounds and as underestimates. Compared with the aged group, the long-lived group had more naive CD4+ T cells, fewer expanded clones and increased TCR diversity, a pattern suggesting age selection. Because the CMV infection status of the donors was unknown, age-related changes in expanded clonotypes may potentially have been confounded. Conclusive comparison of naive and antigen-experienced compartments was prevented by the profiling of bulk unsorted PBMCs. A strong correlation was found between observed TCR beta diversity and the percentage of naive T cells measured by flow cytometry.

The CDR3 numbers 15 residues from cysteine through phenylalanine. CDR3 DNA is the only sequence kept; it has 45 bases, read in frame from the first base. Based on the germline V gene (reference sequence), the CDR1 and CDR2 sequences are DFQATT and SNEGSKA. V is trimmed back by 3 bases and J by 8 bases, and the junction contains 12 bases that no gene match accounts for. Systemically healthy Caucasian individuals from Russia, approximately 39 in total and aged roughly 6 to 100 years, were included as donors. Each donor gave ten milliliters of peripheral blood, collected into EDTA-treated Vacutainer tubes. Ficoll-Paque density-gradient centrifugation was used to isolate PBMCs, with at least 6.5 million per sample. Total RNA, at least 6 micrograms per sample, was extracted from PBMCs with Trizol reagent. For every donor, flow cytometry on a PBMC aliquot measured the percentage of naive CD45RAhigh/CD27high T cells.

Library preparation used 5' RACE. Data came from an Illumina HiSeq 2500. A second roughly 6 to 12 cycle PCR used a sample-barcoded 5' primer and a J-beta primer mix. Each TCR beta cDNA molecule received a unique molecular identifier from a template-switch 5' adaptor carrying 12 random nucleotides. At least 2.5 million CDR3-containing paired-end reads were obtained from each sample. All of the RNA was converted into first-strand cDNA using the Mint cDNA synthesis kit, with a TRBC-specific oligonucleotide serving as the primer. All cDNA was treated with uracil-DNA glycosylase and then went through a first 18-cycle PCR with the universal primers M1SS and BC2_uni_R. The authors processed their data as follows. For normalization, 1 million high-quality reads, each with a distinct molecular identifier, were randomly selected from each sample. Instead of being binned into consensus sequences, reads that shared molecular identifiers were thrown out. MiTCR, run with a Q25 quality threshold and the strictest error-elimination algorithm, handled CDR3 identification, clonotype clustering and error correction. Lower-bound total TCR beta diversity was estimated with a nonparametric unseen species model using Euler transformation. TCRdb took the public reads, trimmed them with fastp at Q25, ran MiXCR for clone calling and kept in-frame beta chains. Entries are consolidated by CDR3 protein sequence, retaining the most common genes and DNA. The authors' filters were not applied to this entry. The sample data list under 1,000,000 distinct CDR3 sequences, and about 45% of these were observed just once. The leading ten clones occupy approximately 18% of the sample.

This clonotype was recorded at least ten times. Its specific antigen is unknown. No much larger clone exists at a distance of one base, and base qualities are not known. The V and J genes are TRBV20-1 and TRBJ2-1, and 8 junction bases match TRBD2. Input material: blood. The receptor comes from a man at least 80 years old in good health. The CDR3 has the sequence CSASRLTGGGHEQFF. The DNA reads TGCAGTGCTAGCCGACTTACGGGAGGGGGACATGAGCAGTTCTTC.